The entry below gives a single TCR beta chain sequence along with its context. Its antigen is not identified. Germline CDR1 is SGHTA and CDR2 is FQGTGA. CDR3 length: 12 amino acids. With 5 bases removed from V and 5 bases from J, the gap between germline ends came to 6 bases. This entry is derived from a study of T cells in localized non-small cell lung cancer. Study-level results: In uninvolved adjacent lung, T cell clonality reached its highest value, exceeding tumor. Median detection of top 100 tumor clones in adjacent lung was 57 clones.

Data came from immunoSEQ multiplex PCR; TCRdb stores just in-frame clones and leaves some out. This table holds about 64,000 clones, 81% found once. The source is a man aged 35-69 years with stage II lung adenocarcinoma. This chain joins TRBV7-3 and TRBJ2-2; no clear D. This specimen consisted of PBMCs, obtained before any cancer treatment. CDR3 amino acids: CASSLGTGELFF. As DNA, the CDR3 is TGTGCCAGCAGCCTGGGGACCGGGGAGCTGTTTTTT.